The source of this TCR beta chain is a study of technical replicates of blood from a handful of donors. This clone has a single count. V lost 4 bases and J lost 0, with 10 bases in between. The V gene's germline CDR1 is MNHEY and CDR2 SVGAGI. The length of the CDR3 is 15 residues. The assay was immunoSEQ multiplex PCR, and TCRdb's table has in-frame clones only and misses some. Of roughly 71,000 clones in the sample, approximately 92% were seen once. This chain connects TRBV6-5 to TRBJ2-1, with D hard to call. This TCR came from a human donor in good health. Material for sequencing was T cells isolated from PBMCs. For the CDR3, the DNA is TGTGCCAGCAGTTTCCTCCCCTCCTCCTACAATGAGCAGTTCTTC. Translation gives CASSFLPSSYNEQFF.